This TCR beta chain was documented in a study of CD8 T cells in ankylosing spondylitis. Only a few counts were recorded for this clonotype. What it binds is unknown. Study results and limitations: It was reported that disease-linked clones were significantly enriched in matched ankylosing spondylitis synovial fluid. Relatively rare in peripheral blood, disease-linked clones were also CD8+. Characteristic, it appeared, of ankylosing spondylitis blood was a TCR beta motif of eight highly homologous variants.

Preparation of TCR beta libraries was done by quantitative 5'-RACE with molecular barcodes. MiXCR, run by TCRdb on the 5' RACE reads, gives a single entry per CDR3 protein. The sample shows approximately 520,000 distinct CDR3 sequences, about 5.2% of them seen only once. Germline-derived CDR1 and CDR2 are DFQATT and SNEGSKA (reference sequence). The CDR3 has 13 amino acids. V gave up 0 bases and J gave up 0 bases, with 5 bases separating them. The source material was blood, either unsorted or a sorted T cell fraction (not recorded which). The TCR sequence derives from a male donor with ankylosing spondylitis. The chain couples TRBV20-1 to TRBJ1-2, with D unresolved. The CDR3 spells CSARDPANYGYTF. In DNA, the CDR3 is TGCAGTGCTAGAGATCCGGCTAACTATGGCTACACCTTC.